Following are 13 T cell receptor beta chains from one sample sequenced in a study of blood T cell repertoires in COVID-19. Sequencing was performed with immunoSEQ multiplex PCR; in TCRdb, only in-frame clones are kept and a portion is missing. The data show hundreds of thousands of clones, roughly 87% seen once. Input material: PBMCs or T cells enriched from blood (not recorded which). These receptors were obtained from a woman younger than 30 who had recovered from COVID-19.

This clone has a single count. V and J are TRBV7-6 and TRBJ2-2, with 10 bases matching TRBD1. Germline assignment: CDR1 SGHVS and CDR2 FNYEAQ. The CDR3 has 17 amino acids. V trimming: 4 bases; J trimming: 4 bases; junction bases outside the gene matches: 9. CDR3 residues: CASSYLRQGAGTGELFF. The CDR3 DNA follows: TGTGCCAGCAGCTACCTTCGACAGGGGGCTGGCACCGGGGAGCTGTTTTTT.

V and J are TRBV13 and TRBJ1-2; 11 nucleotides match TRBD1. Germline CDR1 and CDR2: PRHDT and FYEKMQ (reference sequence). The CDR3 covers 16 residues. The trim removed 0 bases at V and 7 bases at J, leaving 7 bases unmatched. The CDR3, as DNA: TGTGCCAGCAGCTTAGGACTGGGACAGGGGGAGGGTGGCTACACCTTC. It codes for CASSLGLGQGEGGYTF.

The chain links TRBV28 to TRBJ1-5; possibly TRBD1 for D (5 bases). V was cut by 8 bases and J by 2 bases, with 13 bases left in between. From germline, CDR1 is MDHEN and CDR2 SYDVKM. This CDR3 has 14 amino acids. In DNA, the CDR3 is TGTGCCAGCCTGAGGGGAGGCGGCAATCAGCCCCAGCATTTT. Translation: CASLRGGGNQPQHF.

The sample holds a few counts of this clone. The chain has TRBV10-3 and TRBJ2-7; D is undetermined. V was pared by 3 bases and J by 5 bases, with 14 bases between. The CDR3 totals 14 residues. Germline values: CDR1 ENHRY, CDR2 SYGVKD. CDR3 sequence reads: CAISDFGGMDEQYF. Here the CDR3 DNA reads TGTGCCATCAGTGATTTTGGTGGCATGGACGAGCAGTACTTC.

The rearrangement joins TRBV12-3 or TRBV12-4 to TRBJ1-6; no firm D call. CDR3 length: 12 amino acids. The germline V and J ends were trimmed by 7 bases and 8 bases, with 9 bases remaining between them. The CDR3 loop reads CASTRRDSPLHF. The CDR3 nucleotides are TGTGCCAGCACCCGCCGCGATTCACCCCTCCACTTT.

The chain is built from TRBV7-2 and TRBJ2-2, with D perhaps TRBD1 (5 bases). Looked up from germline, CDR1 is SGHTA and CDR2 is FQGNSA. V lost 1 base, J lost 4 bases, and 7 bases lay in between. The CDR3 contains 14 residues. CDR3 in amino acids: CASSLDRRTGELFF. CDR3 sequence (DNA): TGTGCCAGCAGCTTAGACAGGCGCACCGGGGAGCTGTTTTTT.

The rearrangement links TRBV4-2 to TRBJ2-1, with TRBD2 matching over 8 bases. Trimming cost V 4 bases and J 9 bases; bases outside gene matches: 8. Germline V CDR1 and CDR2: LGHNA, YNFKEQ. The CDR3 extends over 14 amino acids. In nucleotides, the CDR3 is TGTGCCAGCAGCCCGACGGGGGGGCCGGTTGAGCAGTTCTTC. Translation: CASSPTGGPVEQFF.

The V call is TRBV28, the J call TRBJ2-1; D might be TRBD1 (5 bases). This CDR3 has 15 amino acids. CDR1 MDHEN and CDR2 SYDVKM come from the germline V gene. Trimming cost V 7 bases and J 4 bases, with 17 bases left between them. CDR3 loop: CASIPPQGGYNEQFF. CDR3 bases: TGTGCCAGCATCCCCCCGCAGGGTGGTTACAATGAGCAGTTCTTC.

The CDR3 protein is CASSGRTGSEKLFF. CDR3 nucleotide sequence: TGTGCCAGCAGTGGGAGGACAGGATCTGAAAAACTGTTTTTT. V and J are TRBV6-2 or TRBV6-3 and TRBJ1-4; 7 bases align to TRBD1. This CDR3 comprises 14 residues. V shed 5 bases, J shed 7 bases, and the junction held 7 bases outside the gene matches. The germline V gene has CDR1 MNHEY and CDR2 SVGEGT.

This rearrangement joins TRBV3-1 (or the pseudogene TRBV3-2) to TRBJ2-3, with 8 nucleotides matching TRBD1. V trimming: 4 bases; J trimming: 10 bases; junction bases outside the gene matches: 13. CDR3 length: 15 residues. CDR1 and CDR2 from the germline V gene are LGHDT and YNNKEL (reference sequence). Here the CDR3 reads CASSPDSTGAHPQYF. The CDR3 region has the DNA TGTGCCAGCAGCCCCGACTCGACAGGGGCGCATCCGCAGTATTTT.

The chain uses TRBV6-1 and TRBJ2-7; D is ambiguous. The germline V gene has CDR1 MNHNS and CDR2 SASEGT. The CDR3 covers 11 residues. V lost 11 bases and J 0 bases, leaving 8 bases between the germline ends. The CDR3 bases are TGTGCCGTGGCAGGCTCCTACGAGCAGTACTTC. It yields the protein CAVAGSYEQYF.

This chain links TRBV7-2 with TRBJ1-2; no definite D call. V lost 3 bases, J lost 2 bases, and 4 bases lay in between. The CDR3 loop spans 12 amino acids. Germline CDR1 reads SGHTA; CDR2 reads FQGNSA. The CDR3 DNA reads as TGTGCCAGCAGCTTCTCCAACTATGGCTACACCTTC. Encoded protein: CASSFSNYGYTF.

DNA for the CDR3: TGTGCCAGCAGCTTAGCCAGGGTCACGAATTCACCCCTCCACTTT. As protein: CASSLARVTNSPLHF. The rearrangement uses TRBV7-2 and TRBJ1-6, with a weak D call TRBD1 (5 bases). The CDR3 loop spans 15 amino acids. Germline CDR1 reads SGHTA; CDR2 reads FQGNSA. Trimming removed 0 bases from V and 7 bases from J, with 10 bases in between.